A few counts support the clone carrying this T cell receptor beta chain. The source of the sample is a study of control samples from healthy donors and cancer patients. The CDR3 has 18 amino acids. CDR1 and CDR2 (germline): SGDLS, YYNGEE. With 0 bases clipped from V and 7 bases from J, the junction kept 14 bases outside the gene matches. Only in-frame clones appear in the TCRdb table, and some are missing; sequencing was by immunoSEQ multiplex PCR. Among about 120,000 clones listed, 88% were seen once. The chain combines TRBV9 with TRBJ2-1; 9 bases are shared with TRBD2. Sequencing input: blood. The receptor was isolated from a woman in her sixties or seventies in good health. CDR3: CASSVGGLAGATRNEQFF. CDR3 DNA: TGTGCCAGCAGCGTAGGGGGCTTAGCGGGGGCCACGAGGAATGAGCAGTTCTTC.